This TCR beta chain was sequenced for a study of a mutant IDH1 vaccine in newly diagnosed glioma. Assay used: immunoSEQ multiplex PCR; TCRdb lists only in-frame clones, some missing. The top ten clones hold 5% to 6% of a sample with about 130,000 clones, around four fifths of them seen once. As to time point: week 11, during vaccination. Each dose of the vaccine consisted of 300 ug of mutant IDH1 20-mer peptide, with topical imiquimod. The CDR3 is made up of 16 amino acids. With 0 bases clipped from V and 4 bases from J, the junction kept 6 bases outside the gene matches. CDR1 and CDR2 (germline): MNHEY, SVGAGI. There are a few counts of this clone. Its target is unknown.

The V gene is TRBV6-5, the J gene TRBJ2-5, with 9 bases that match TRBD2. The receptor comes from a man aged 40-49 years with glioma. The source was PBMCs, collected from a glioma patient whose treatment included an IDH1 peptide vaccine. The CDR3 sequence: CASSYSRRAGGETQYF. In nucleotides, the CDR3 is TGTGCCAGCAGTTACTCGAGAAGAGCGGGAGGAGAGACCCAGTACTTC.